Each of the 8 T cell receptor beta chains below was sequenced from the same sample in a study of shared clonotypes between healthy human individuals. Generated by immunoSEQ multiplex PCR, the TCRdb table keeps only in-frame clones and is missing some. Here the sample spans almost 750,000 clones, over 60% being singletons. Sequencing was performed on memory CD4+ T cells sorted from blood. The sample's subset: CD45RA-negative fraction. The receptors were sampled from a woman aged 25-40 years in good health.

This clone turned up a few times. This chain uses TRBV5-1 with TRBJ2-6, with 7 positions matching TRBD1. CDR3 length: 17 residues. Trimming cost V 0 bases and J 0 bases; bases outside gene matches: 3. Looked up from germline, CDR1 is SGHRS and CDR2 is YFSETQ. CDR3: CASSLVAGGSGANVLTF. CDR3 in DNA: TGCGCCAGCAGCTTGGTTGCAGGGGGCTCTGGGGCCAACGTCCTGACTTTC.

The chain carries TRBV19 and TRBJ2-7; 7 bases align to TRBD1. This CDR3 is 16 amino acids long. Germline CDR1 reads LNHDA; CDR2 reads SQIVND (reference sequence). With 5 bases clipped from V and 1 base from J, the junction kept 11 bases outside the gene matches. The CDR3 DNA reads TGTGCCAGTAGTGACCGTCTAAACAGGGGATCCTACGAGCAGTACTTC. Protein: CASSDRLNRGSYEQYF.

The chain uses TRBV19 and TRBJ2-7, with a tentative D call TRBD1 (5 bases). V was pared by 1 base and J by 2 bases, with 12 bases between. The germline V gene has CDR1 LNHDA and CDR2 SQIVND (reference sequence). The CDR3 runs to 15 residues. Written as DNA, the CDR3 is TGTGCCAGTAGTATAGCCAGCCAGGGTACCTACGAGCAGTACTTC. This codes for CASSIASQGTYEQYF.

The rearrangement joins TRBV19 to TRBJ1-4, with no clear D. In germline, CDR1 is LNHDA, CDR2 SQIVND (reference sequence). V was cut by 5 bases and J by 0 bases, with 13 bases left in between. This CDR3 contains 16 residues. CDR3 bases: TGTGCCAGTAGTGGAGGCAGATTCACAACTAATGAAAAACTGTTTTTT. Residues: CASSGGRFTTNEKLFF. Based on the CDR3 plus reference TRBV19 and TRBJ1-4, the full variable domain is DGGITQSPKYLFRKEGQNVTLSCEQNLNHDAMYWYRQDPGQGLRLIYYSQIVNDFQKGDIAEGYSVSREKKESFPLTVTSAQKNPTAFYLCASSGGRFTTNEKLFFGSGTQLSVL.

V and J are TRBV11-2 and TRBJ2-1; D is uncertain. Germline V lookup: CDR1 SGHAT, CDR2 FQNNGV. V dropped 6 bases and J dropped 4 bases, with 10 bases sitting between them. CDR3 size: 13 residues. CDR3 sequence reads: CASSRQPYNEQFF. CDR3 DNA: TGTGCCAGCAGTCGGCAGCCATACAATGAGCAGTTCTTC.

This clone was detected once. The CDR3 DNA sequence: TGTGCCTGGCGGGGGGGCCCTAACTATGGCTACACCTTC. This encodes CAWRGGPNYGYTF. The chain combines TRBV30 with TRBJ1-2; the D gene is possibly TRBD1 (6 bases). This CDR3 is 13 amino acids long. V dropped 5 bases and J dropped 0 bases, with 10 bases sitting between them. In germline, CDR1 is GTSNPN, CDR2 SVGIG (reference sequence). Based on the CDR3 plus reference TRBV30 and TRBJ1-2, the full variable domain is SQTIHQWPATLVQPVGSPLSLECTVEGTSNPNLYWYRQAAGRGLQLLFYSVGIGQISSEVPQNLSASRPQDRQFILSSKKLLLSDSGFYLCAWRGGPNYGYTFGSGTRLTVV.

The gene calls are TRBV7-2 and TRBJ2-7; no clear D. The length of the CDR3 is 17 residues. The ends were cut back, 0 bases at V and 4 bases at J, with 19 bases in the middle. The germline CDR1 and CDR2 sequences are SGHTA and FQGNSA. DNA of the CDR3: TGTGCCAGCAGCTTAGCGGGATCGTCGGCTCTCGCATACGAGCAGTACTTC. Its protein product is CASSLAGSSALAYEQYF. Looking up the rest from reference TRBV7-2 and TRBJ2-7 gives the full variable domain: GAGVSQSPSNKVTEKGKDVELRCDPISGHTALYWYRQSLGQGLEFLIYFQGNSAPDKSGLPSDRFSAERTGGSVSTLTIQRTQQEDSAVYLCASSLAGSSALAYEQYFGPGTRLTVT.

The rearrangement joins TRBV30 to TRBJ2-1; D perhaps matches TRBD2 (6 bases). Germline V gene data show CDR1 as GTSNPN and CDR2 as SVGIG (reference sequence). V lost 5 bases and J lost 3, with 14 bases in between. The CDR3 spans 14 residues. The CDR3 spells CAWSGGPNYNEQFF. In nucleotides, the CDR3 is TGTGCCTGGTCCGGAGGGCCGAACTACAATGAGCAGTTCTTC.